Listed below are T cell receptor beta chains from one sample, sequenced in a study of blood T cell repertoires in COVID-19. The repertoire was sequenced with immunoSEQ multiplex PCR; TCRdb's copy has only in-frame clones and lacks some. The data hold 150,000 to 200,000 clones, with 76% observed a single time. Sequencing was performed on peripheral blood. Receptors were obtained from a woman aged 50 to 65 with active or convalescent COVID-19. The CDR3 runs from the conserved cysteine through the conserved F or W. Fields, in order: V gene, J gene, CDR3 protein.

v_call: TRBV19; j_call: TRBJ2-7; cdr3_aa: CASSIEAGVAEQYF
v_call: TRBV5-1; j_call: TRBJ2-7; cdr3_aa: CASSLISGSFSRYEQYF
v_call: TRBV27; j_call: TRBJ1-1; cdr3_aa: CASSLGQGGEAFF
v_call: TRBV7-2; j_call: TRBJ2-5; cdr3_aa: CASSSNQGGETQYF
v_call: TRBV19; j_call: TRBJ2-5; cdr3_aa: CASSQQGQETQYF
v_call: TRBV19; j_call: TRBJ1-5; cdr3_aa: CASSIPTGQAGSNQPQHF
v_call: TRBV6-5; j_call: TRBJ2-3; cdr3_aa: CASSSQDGVTDTQYF
v_call: TRBV30; j_call: TRBJ1-6; cdr3_aa: CAWKGRGSSPLHF
v_call: TRBV5-5; j_call: TRBJ1-3; cdr3_aa: CASSPGQSSGNTIYF
v_call: TRBV7-9; j_call: TRBJ2-3; cdr3_aa: CASSPSGGTDTQYF
v_call: TRBV10-3; j_call: TRBJ2-3; cdr3_aa: CATSSGEGDTQYF
v_call: TRBV7-3; j_call: TRBJ2-3; cdr3_aa: CASSSLAGIDTQYF
v_call: TRBV2; j_call: TRBJ2-5; cdr3_aa: CASSEARLAGGKGETQYF
v_call: TRBV19; j_call: TRBJ1-5; cdr3_aa: CASSIRTGNNQPQHF
v_call: TRBV7-3; j_call: TRBJ2-3; cdr3_aa: CASSLQVDTDTQYF
v_call: TRBV3-1/TRBV3-2; j_call: TRBJ1-1; cdr3_aa: CASSQDSWTSEAFF
v_call: TRBV19; j_call: TRBJ2-5; cdr3_aa: CASSPGLARVETQYF
v_call: TRBV25-1; j_call: TRBJ1-2; cdr3_aa: CASSGTGSGYGYTF
v_call: TRBV3-1/TRBV3-2; j_call: TRBJ2-7; cdr3_aa: CASSQGARLEQYF
v_call: TRBV11-1; j_call: TRBJ2-1; cdr3_aa: CASSLEGGSSYNEQFF
v_call: TRBV28; j_call: TRBJ2-5; cdr3_aa: CASSMGTGVQETQYF
v_call: TRBV6-5; j_call: TRBJ2-3; cdr3_aa: CASRTASGTDTQYF
v_call: TRBV2; j_call: TRBJ2-3; cdr3_aa: CASRPGGSGKGTQYF
v_call: TRBV18; j_call: TRBJ2-1; cdr3_aa: CASSPPVLGDRGLFF
v_call: TRBV19; j_call: TRBJ1-2; cdr3_aa: CASTSFGGGNGYTF
v_call: TRBV6-5; j_call: TRBJ2-1; cdr3_aa: CASSYRGLGGQNEQFF
v_call: TRBV7-2; j_call: TRBJ2-3; cdr3_aa: CASSLLAGEVDTQYF
v_call: TRBV4-2; j_call: TRBJ2-5; cdr3_aa: CASSGGGLQETQYF
v_call: TRBV7-3; j_call: TRBJ2-1; cdr3_aa: CASSPQGARGEQFF
v_call: TRBV6-5; j_call: TRBJ1-6; cdr3_aa: CASGQSNSPLHF
v_call: TRBV3-1/TRBV3-2; j_call: TRBJ1-1; cdr3_aa: CASSLRQVPAFF
v_call: TRBV4-1; j_call: TRBJ2-3; cdr3_aa: CASSQEGHFNTQYF
v_call: TRBV7-2; j_call: TRBJ2-7; cdr3_aa: CASSLGRAGVSYEQYF
v_call: TRBV28; j_call: TRBJ1-1; cdr3_aa: CASSLLTGGTEAFF